The source of this T cell receptor (beta chain) is a study of cytomegalovirus exposure and HLA in healthy donors. It was with 60 Vbeta and 13 Jbeta primers that the PCR ran. Libraries were prepared by immunoSEQ multiplex PCR; TCRdb keeps only in-frame clonotypes and omits some of them. The profile shows roughly 140,000 clones, over 75% of them singletons. Sequenced: PBMCs. The sequence was obtained from a male donor in good health and CMV-seronegative.

For the CDR3, the DNA is TGTGCCAGCAGGCTAACTAGCGGTGGTGGAGGGGATACGCAGTATTTT. This translates into CASRLTSGGGGDTQYF. The chain recombines TRBV13 with TRBJ2-3, with TRBD2 matching 8 bases. CDR1 is PRHDT, CDR2 FYEKMQ, per germline (reference sequence). With V trimmed by 6 bases and J by 6 bases, 14 bases remained unmatched. The CDR3 length is 16 residues.